One sample yielded the 17 T cell receptor beta chains listed below, sequenced in a study of human T cells and chemical hapten exposure. Described time point: patch test 3, about 24 weeks after DPC sensitization. The treatment denotes: therapeutic diphenylcyclopropenone sensitization with weekly scalp DPC. TCRdb fed the RACE reads into MiXCR, producing one record per CDR3 protein. This table holds about 190,000 distinct CDR3 sequences, around 25% found once. The starting material was whole blood, obtained in connection with sensitization to the hapten diphenylcyclopropenone (DPC). These receptors came from a woman in her thirties or forties with alopecia areata. Some clones in this sample may be carry-over from other donors' samples.

V gene TRBV6-5 combines with J gene TRBJ1-1; TRBD1 might be the D (6 bases). V was clipped by 5 bases and J by 6 bases, with 10 bases between them. This CDR3 spans 12 amino acids. The germline CDR1 and CDR2 sequences are MNHEY and SVGAGI. The CDR3 nucleotides are TGTGCCAGCAGTCATGGGACACCTGAAGCTTTCTTT. It is translated as CASSHGTPEAFF.

This clonotype showed up just a few times. The rearrangement links TRBV7-2 to TRBJ2-1, with D perhaps matching TRBD1 or TRBD2 (5 bases each). The V and J ends lost 1 base and 5 bases respectively, with 21 bases between them. The CDR3 contains 18 residues. Germline V gives CDR1 SGHTA, CDR2 FQGNSA. In DNA, the CDR3 is TGTGCCAGCAGCTTAGTAGCCCCGGGACGAGGGGCTAACAATGAGCAGTTCTTC. It codes for CASSLVAPGRGANNEQFF. The entire variable domain, with the rest obtained from reference TRBV7-2 and TRBJ2-1, is as follows: GAGVSQSPSNKVTEKGKDVELRCDPISGHTALYWYRQSLGQGLEFLIYFQGNSAPDKSGLPSDRFSAERTGGSVSTLTIQRTQQEDSAVYLCASSLVAPGRGANNEQFFGPGTRLTVL.

This clonotype showed up just once. The chain has TRBV4-3 and TRBJ2-2, with D possibly matching TRBD2 (6 bases). The germline V and J ends were trimmed by 4 bases and 4 bases, with 16 bases remaining between them. CDR1 is LGHNA, CDR2 YSLEER, per germline. The CDR3 totals 16 residues. CDR3 DNA sequence: TGCGCCAGCAGCCCGGGAGCGTGGGGACTCACCGGGGAGCTGTTTTTT. Its translation: CASSPGAWGLTGELFF.

The chain employs TRBV20-1 and TRBJ2-2; D gene uncertain. V was clipped by 4 bases and J by 5 bases, with 5 bases between them. The CDR3 extends over 11 amino acids. Germline assignment: CDR1 DFQATT and CDR2 SNEGSKA (reference sequence). The CDR3 nucleotides read TGCAGTGCTATTAAGACCGGGGAGCTGTTTTTT. The encoded protein is CSAIKTGELFF.

This clonotype occurred many times. This chain uses TRBV11-2 with TRBJ2-1; D gene uncertain. The CDR3 extends over 13 amino acids. Trimming stripped 7 bases from V and 10 bases from J, with 17 bases between. Germline-derived CDR1 and CDR2 are SGHAT and FQNNGV. The DNA of the CDR3 is TGTGCCAGCACCGGGCAGTCTGAGGTAGAGCAGTTCTTC. Translated: CASTGQSEVEQFF.

V and J are TRBV2 and TRBJ2-1; TRBD1 matches at 8 bases. The CDR3 extends over 16 amino acids. Germline lookup yields CDR1 SNHLY and CDR2 FYNNEI. With 4 bases clipped from V and 2 bases from J, the junction kept 7 bases outside the gene matches. The DNA of the CDR3 is TGTGCCAGCAGTGTATTCGGACAGGGCCCCTACAATGAGCAGTTCTTC. It specifies CASSVFGQGPYNEQFF. The full variable domain, rest sourced from reference TRBV2 and TRBJ2-1, is EPEVTQTPSHQVTQMGQEVILRCVPISNHLYFYWYRQILGQKVEFLVSFYNNEISEKSEIFDDQFSVERPDGSNFTLKIRSTKLEDSAMYFCASSVFGQGPYNEQFFGPGTRLTVL.

This clonotype was detected a few times. The genes are TRBV28 and TRBJ2-1; 9 nucleotides match TRBD1. The CDR3 sequence is 11 residues long. Trimming took 5 bases from V and 15 from J; bases not matched to a gene: 5. Germline V gene sequence: CDR1 MDHEN, CDR2 SYDVKM. The CDR3 region is CASSLRDRAFF. CDR3 sequence (DNA): TGTGCCAGCAGTCTCCGGGACAGGGCGTTCTTC.

J is TRBJ1-2 and V is TRBV28; D is unclear. V was cut by 7 bases and J by 1 base, with 4 bases left in between. Germline V CDR1 and CDR2: MDHEN, SYDVKM. This CDR3 is 11 amino acids long. The DNA for the CDR3 is TGTGCCAGCAAGGATAACTATGGCTACACCTTC. It encodes CASKDNYGYTF.

The gene calls are TRBV7-2 and TRBJ1-2; D unclear. Germline values: CDR1 SGHTA, CDR2 FQGNSA. The CDR3 contains 12 residues. Trimming pared 3 bases from V and 2 bases from J, leaving 4 bases between. The CDR3 region has the DNA TGTGCCAGCAGCTTCAAGAACTATGGCTACACCTTC. Protein: CASSFKNYGYTF.

The rearrangement joins TRBV7-9 to TRBJ2-2; 7 bases map to TRBD1. The CDR3 consists of 16 residues. After removal of 2 bases from V and 0 bases from J, the junction contained 3 bases not matched to a gene. Germline CDR1 is SEHNR and CDR2 is FQNEAQ (reference sequence). As DNA, the CDR3 is TGTGCCAGCAGCTTACAAGGACAGGCGAACACCGGGGAGCTGTTTTTT. This translates into CASSLQGQANTGELFF.

The gene calls are TRBV20-1 and TRBJ2-5; the match to TRBD2 covers 9 bases. Germline V gene lookup returns CDR1 DFQATT and CDR2 SNEGSKA (reference sequence). There are 16 residues in the CDR3. V gave up 1 base and J gave up 1 base; unmatched junction bases: 7. The chain's CDR3 is CSARVGSGSLQETQYF. DNA of the CDR3: TGCAGTGCTAGAGTGGGTAGCGGGAGCCTCCAAGAGACCCAGTACTTC.

The rearrangement uses TRBV7-9 and TRBJ2-1; 8 bases are shared with TRBD2. The J segment lost 7 bases and the V segment lost 1 base, leaving 6 bases of the junction unmatched. The CDR3 length is 15 residues. Germline-derived CDR1 and CDR2 are SEHNR and FQNEAQ (reference sequence). For the CDR3, the DNA is TGTGCCAGCAGCTTAGGTAGCGGGATCCTTAATGAGCAGTTCTTC. This codes for CASSLGSGILNEQFF. The variable domain in full, completed from reference TRBV7-9 and TRBJ2-1, reads DTGVSQNPRHKITKRGQNVTFRCDPISEHNRLYWYRQTLGQGPEFLTYFQNEAQLEKSRLLSDRFSAERPKGSFSTLEIQRTEQGDSAMYLCASSLGSGILNEQFFGPGTRLTVL.

CDR3 in amino acids: CASSWEQGGLAKNIQYF. DNA of the CDR3: TGTGCCAGCAGTTGGGAACAGGGAGGGTTAGCCAAAAACATTCAGTACTTC. The chain couples TRBV6-2 or TRBV6-3 to TRBJ2-4, with TRBD2 as a possible D gene (7 bases). The germline V gene has CDR1 MNHEY and CDR2 SVGEGT. The CDR3 contains 17 residues. Trimming stripped 4 bases from V and 0 bases from J, with 16 bases between.

This clonotype was seen a handful of times. The chain links TRBV6-6 to TRBJ2-7; 8 nucleotides line up with TRBD1. CDR1 and CDR2 from the germline V gene are MNHNY and SVGAGI (reference sequence). There are 12 residues in the CDR3. V lost 5 bases and J lost 5; bases outside the gene matches: 2. The CDR3 sequence: CASSRQGNEQYF. The CDR3 DNA is TGTGCCAGCAGTAGACAGGGGAACGAGCAGTACTTC.

This clonotype was counted only a few times. This chain uses TRBV20-1 with TRBJ1-2; possibly TRBD1 for D (6 bases). The CDR3 covers 14 residues. Trimming took off 1 base at V and 7 bases at J, with 16 bases between the two ends. Germline V CDR1 and CDR2: DFQATT, SNEGSKA (reference sequence). The CDR3 spells CSARGTDRHSGYTF. CDR3 nucleotide sequence: TGCAGTGCTAGAGGGACAGACAGGCATAGTGGCTACACCTTC.

This clonotype was observed a handful of times. The chain links TRBV27 to TRBJ1-4; D is unclear. The CDR3 contains 15 residues. Trimming stripped 3 bases from V and 2 bases from J, with 10 bases between. Germline values: CDR1 MNHEY, CDR2 SMNVEV (reference sequence). CDR3 protein: CASSFLVGTNEKLFF. The CDR3 region has the DNA TGTGCCAGCAGTTTCCTGGTAGGGACTAATGAAAAACTGTTTTTT.

The chain has TRBV20-1 and TRBJ2-7; a possible D gene is TRBD2 (6 bases). The germline gives CDR1 DFQATT, CDR2 SNEGSKA (reference sequence). The V gene lost 6 bases and the J gene lost 6 bases, with 27 bases spanning the gap. The CDR3 has 16 amino acids. This chain's CDR3 is CSAGLPSSAGRGEQYF. Here the CDR3 DNA reads TGCAGTGCCGGCCTCCCATCTAGCGCCGGAAGGGGCGAGCAGTACTTC.